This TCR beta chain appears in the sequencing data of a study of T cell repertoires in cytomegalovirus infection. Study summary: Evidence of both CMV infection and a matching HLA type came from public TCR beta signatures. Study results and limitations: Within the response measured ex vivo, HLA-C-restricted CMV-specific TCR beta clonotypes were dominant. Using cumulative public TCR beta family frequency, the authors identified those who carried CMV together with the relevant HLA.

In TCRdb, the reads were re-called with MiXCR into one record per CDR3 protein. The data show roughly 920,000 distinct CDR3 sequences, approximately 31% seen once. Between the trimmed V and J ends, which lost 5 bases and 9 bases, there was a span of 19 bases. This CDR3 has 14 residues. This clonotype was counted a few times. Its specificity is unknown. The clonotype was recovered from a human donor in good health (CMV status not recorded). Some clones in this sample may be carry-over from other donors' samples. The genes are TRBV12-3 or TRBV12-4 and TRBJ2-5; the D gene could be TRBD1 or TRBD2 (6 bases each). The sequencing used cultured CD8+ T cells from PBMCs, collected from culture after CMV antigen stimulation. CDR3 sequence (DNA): TGTGCCAGCAGTCCGGGACCGGGGGCAGGGGCCCAGTACTTC. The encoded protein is CASSPGPGAGAQYF.